This T cell receptor (beta chain) was identified in a study of OX40 agonist ivuxolimab in advanced cancers. Study overall: A diagnosis of hepatocellular carcinoma, melanoma, renal cell or head and neck cancer was present in dose-escalation patients. The eligibility criteria allowed prior anti-PD-1, anti-PD-L1 or anti-CTLA-4 therapy, and 40% had some.

Whole-study findings and limits: At 0.1 to 3.0 mg/kg and by week 6, CD4+ and CD8+ T cells in the blood had expanded clonally.

TCRdb keeps only in-frame clones here, not all; method: immunoSEQ multiplex PCR. Of around 34,000 clones listed, around 85% are singletons. The CDR3 is made up of 13 amino acids. Germline V gene data show CDR1 as MGHDK and CDR2 as SYGVNS. The J segment lost 5 bases and the V segment lost 4 bases, leaving 1 base of the junction unmatched. Comments on this clone: Its specificity is not known.

The receptor's source is an adult with an advanced solid tumor such as melanoma, head and neck, liver or kidney cancer. The V call is TRBV25-1, the J call TRBJ1-5, with 8 bases matching TRBD1. The sequencing here drew on CD4+ or CD8+ T cells sorted from blood, taken in a trial of the OX40 agonist ivuxolimab. The CDR3 DNA is TGTGCCAGCAGTGCAGGGGGCTATCAGCCCCAGCATTTT. Protein product: CASSAGGYQPQHF.